A selection of T cell receptor beta chains follows, all from one sample in a study of OX40 agonist ivuxolimab in advanced cancers. Method: immunoSEQ multiplex PCR; TCRdb's copy keeps in-frame clones and lacks some. This table has about 35,000 clones, roughly four fifths appearing once. Sequenced material: CD4+ or CD8+ T cells sorted from blood, taken in a trial of the OX40 agonist ivuxolimab. The receptors stem from an adult with an advanced solid tumor such as melanoma, head and neck, liver or kidney cancer. CDR3s include the opening cysteine and the closing phenylalanine or tryptophan. The D gene is left open where the match is weak. Part of the rows lack a size; the others show once, few, many or a class for expanded clones.

D	V	size	J	CDR3	DNA
.	TRBV5-1	few	TRBJ2-7	CASSWELSASSYEQYF	TGCGCCAGCAGCTGGGAGCTTTCGGCCAGCTCCTACGAGCAGTACTTC
TRBD2	TRBV6-1	large	TRBJ2-7	CASSRTSGSSYEQYF	TGTGCCAGCAGTCGGACTAGCGGGAGCTCCTACGAGCAGTACTTC
.	TRBV28	.	TRBJ1-4	CASSLQGSNEKLFF	TGTGCCAGCAGTCTACAGGGTTCTAATGAAAAACTGTTTTTT
.	TRBV15	.	TRBJ2-1	CATSSFRGGLYNEQFF	TGTGCCACCAGCAGTTTTAGGGGTGGACTTTACAATGAGCAGTTCTTC
.	TRBV7-8	.	TRBJ2-5	CASSLYLGTPQETQYF	TGTGCCAGCAGCTTGTACTTAGGGACCCCCCAAGAGACCCAGTACTTC
.	TRBV30	.	TRBJ2-7	CAWSDAGGTEQYF	TGTGCCTGGAGTGATGCCGGGGGAACGGAGCAGTACTTC
.	TRBV6-5	.	TRBJ2-7	CASRKGYEQYF	TGTGCCAGCAGGAAGGGCTACGAGCAGTACTTC
TRBD1	TRBV5-4	.	TRBJ1-2	CASSLGTGTSGGYTF	TGTGCCAGCAGCTTAGGGACAGGGACATCGGGCGGCTACACCTTC
TRBD1	TRBV13	.	TRBJ1-2	CASSLGTGGYGYTF	TGTGCCAGCAGCTTGGGGACAGGGGGCTATGGCTACACCTTC
TRBD1	TRBV7-9	.	TRBJ2-3	CASSGLTGGVDTQYF	TGTGCCAGCAGCGGGTTGACAGGGGGCGTAGATACGCAGTATTTT
.	TRBV7-7	.	TRBJ2-7	CASSLGVGSYEQYF	TGTGCTAGCAGCTTAGGGGTAGGCTCCTACGAGCAGTACTTC
.	TRBV6-1	.	TRBJ2-7	CAIIPSYEQYF	TGTGCCATCATCCCCTCCTACGAGCAGTACTTC
.	TRBV6-5	.	TRBJ2-5	CASSYGVGSGGETQYF	TGTGCCAGCAGTTACGGGGTAGGGTCCGGCGGGGAGACCCAGTACTTC
TRBD1	TRBV5-4	.	TRBJ2-1	CASSLEQGAYNEQFF	TGTGCCAGCAGCTTGGAGCAGGGGGCCTACAATGAGCAGTTCTTC
TRBD2	TRBV19	.	TRBJ2-5	CASSMGGSLETQYF	TGTGCCAGTAGTATGGGAGGGTCACTAGAGACCCAGTACTTC
.	TRBV21-1	.	TRBJ1-5	CASRGTGGINQPQHF	TGTGCCAGCAGGGGGACAGGGGGCATCAATCAGCCCCAGCATTTT
.	TRBV6-6	.	TRBJ2-3	CASSYSNAGSTDTQYF	TGTGCCAGCAGTTACTCGAACGCGGGTAGCACAGATACGCAGTATTTT
TRBD1	TRBV5-1	.	TRBJ2-3	CASSLGGQGADTQYF	TGCGCCAGCAGCTTGGGAGGACAGGGGGCAGATACGCAGTATTTT
.	TRBV25-1	once	TRBJ2-1	CATTGSASVLDEQFF	TGTGCCACCACCGGTTCGGCAAGTGTCTTGGATGAGCAGTTCTTC
.	TRBV19	.	TRBJ1-1	CASSWAGGNTEAFF	TGTGCCAGTAGTTGGGCGGGGGGCAACACTGAAGCTTTCTTT
.	TRBV4-3	.	TRBJ1-3	CASSQGAGFGNTIYF	TGCGCCAGCAGCCAAGGAGCGGGGTTTGGAAACACCATATATTTT
.	TRBV5-4	.	TRBJ1-1	CASSWGTEAFF	TGTGCCAGCAGCTGGGGCACTGAAGCTTTCTTT
TRBD1	TRBV11-2	.	TRBJ2-1	CASSLGTGYNEQFF	TGTGCCAGCAGCTTAGGGACAGGGTACAATGAGCAGTTCTTC
TRBD1	TRBV6-5	.	TRBJ2-7	CASRLGGTGSYEQYF	TGTGCCAGCAGATTAGGCGGGACAGGGTCCTACGAGCAGTACTTC
.	TRBV28	few	TRBJ2-7	CASSFWGNEQYF	TGTGCCAGCAGTTTTTGGGGTAACGAGCAGTACTTC
.	TRBV2	.	TRBJ2-5	CASSEGLGIETQYF	TGTGCCAGCAGTGAAGGCTTGGGGATCGAGACCCAGTACTTC
TRBD1	TRBV5-4	.	TRBJ2-5	CASSPTGEETQYF	TGTGCCAGCAGCCCAACAGGGGAAGAGACCCAGTACTTC
.	TRBV7-6	.	TRBJ2-1	CASSLDLQSTPADEQFF	TGTGCCAGCAGCTTAGATTTACAATCGACCCCTGCGGATGAGCAGTTCTTC
.	TRBV30	once	TRBJ2-7	CAWSWGGREQYF	TGTGCCTGGAGTTGGGGGGGCCGGGAGCAGTACTTC
.	TRBV18	once	TRBJ2-7	CASSMYRDTLFDEQYF	TGTGCCAGCTCAATGTACCGGGACACCCTTTTTGACGAGCAGTACTTC
.	TRBV7-9	.	TRBJ1-3	CASSYPDKHGNTIYF	TGTGCCAGCAGTTACCCGGACAAGCACGGAAACACCATATATTTT
TRBD1	TRBV27	once	TRBJ1-2	CASRPTGGGNYGYTF	TGTGCCAGCAGGCCAACAGGGGGAGGTAACTATGGCTACACCTTC
.	TRBV19	.	TRBJ1-1	CASSIDLGGLFTEAFF	TGTGCCAGTAGTATAGATTTGGGGGGCCTATTCACTGAAGCTTTCTTT
.	TRBV9	.	TRBJ2-2	CASSSPPGQNTGELFF	TGTGCCAGCAGCTCTCCCCCGGGACAGAACACCGGGGAGCTGTTTTTT
.	TRBV28	.	TRBJ2-5	CASSFTEGQETQYF	TGTGCCAGCAGTTTCACCGAGGGGCAAGAGACCCAGTACTTC
.	TRBV19	.	TRBJ2-1	CASSIFLDADGWRNEQFF	TGTGCCAGTAGTATCTTCCTGGACGCAGATGGGTGGCGTAATGAGCAGTTCTTC
.	TRBV30	.	TRBJ1-6	CAWSEGSRLHF	TGTGCCTGGAGTGAGGGATCCAGACTCCACTTT
TRBD1	TRBV10-3	.	TRBJ2-5	CAISDPGQGEETQYF	TGTGCCATCAGTGATCCGGGACAGGGGGAAGAGACCCAGTACTTC
.	TRBV7-3	.	TRBJ2-5	CASSLGALEQETQYF	TGTGCCAGCAGCCTCGGGGCTTTGGAACAAGAGACCCAGTACTTC
.	TRBV21-1	medium-sized	TRBJ1-5	CASSKATTGQFNQPQHF	TGTGCCAGCAGCAAAGCTACGACAGGTCAATTCAATCAGCCCCAGCATTTT
TRBD2	TRBV6-6	.	TRBJ2-1	CASSYLLAGSYNEQFF	TGTGCCAGCAGTTACTTACTAGCGGGGAGTTACAATGAGCAGTTCTTC
TRBD1	TRBV5-5	.	TRBJ2-5	CASSLAKMIGTGAETQYF	TGTGCCAGCAGCTTGGCCAAGATGATCGGGACAGGGGCAGAGACCCAGTACTTC
TRBD2	TRBV5-6	.	TRBJ2-2	CASSLAGVAGELFF	TGTGCCAGCAGTCTAGCGGGAGTGGCCGGGGAGCTGTTTTTT
.	TRBV7-2	.	TRBJ1-2	CASPTSYYGYTF	TGTGCCAGCCCAACTAGTTACTATGGCTACACCTTC
.	TRBV28	.	TRBJ2-3	CASRAQGPLSTDTQYF	TGTGCCAGCCGGGCACAAGGACCTCTTAGCACAGATACGCAGTATTTT
.	TRBV7-9	.	TRBJ1-4	CASSAPGTGNEKLFF	TGTGCCAGCAGCGCCCCAGGGACCGGTAATGAAAAACTGTTTTTT
.	TRBV14	.	TRBJ2-1	CASSHQIGPPPNEQFF	TGTGCCAGCAGCCACCAGATAGGACCACCTCCGAATGAGCAGTTCTTC
.	TRBV30	.	TRBJ1-3	CAWSAGAGVNTIYF	TGTGCCTGGAGTGCGGGGGCAGGGGTAAACACCATATATTTT
.	TRBV10-3	few	TRBJ1-1	CAISEGSNGAFF	TGTGCCATCAGTGAGGGGTCGAATGGAGCTTTCTTT
TRBD1	TRBV7-6	once	TRBJ1-1	CASSPGQGGTEAFF	TGTGCCAGCAGCCCGGGACAGGGGGGCACTGAAGCTTTCTTT
.	TRBV12-5	.	TRBJ1-3	CASTDSGNTIYF	TGTGCTAGTACAGACTCTGGAAACACCATATATTTT